Listed below are T cell receptor beta chains from one sample, sequenced in a study of glioma-infiltrating T cells after dendritic cell vaccination. TCRdb keeps only in-frame clones here, not all; method: immunoSEQ multiplex PCR. This table holds under 130,000 clones, nearly 90% found once. Sequencing was performed on blood, taken after dendritic cell vaccination. Receptor source: a human donor with glioblastoma. The CDR3 runs from the conserved cysteine through the conserved F or W. A D gene is named only where the DNA matches it firmly. Rows may omit the clone size; those that give it use once, few, many or a size class.

TRBV30	NA	NA	TRBJ2-7	TGTGCCTGGAGTGTGGGGAGGGGGTCCGAGCAGTACTTC	CAWSVGRGSEQYF
TRBV4-2	TRBD2	NA	TRBJ2-1	TGTGCCAGCAGCCAAACGGGACTAGCGGGAGACAATGAGCAGTTCTTC	CASSQTGLAGDNEQFF
TRBV30	NA	NA	TRBJ1-5	TGTGCCTGGAGTGTCGAGGAGGATCAGCCCCAGCATTTT	CAWSVEEDQPQHF
TRBV5-4	TRBD1	NA	TRBJ2-4	TGTGCCAGCAGCCAGACAGGGGGGGGGCCTGACATTCAGTACTTC	CASSQTGGGPDIQYF
TRBV2	NA	once	TRBJ1-1	TGTGCCAGCAACCCAGGGGCCCCAACCACTGAAGCTTTCTTT	CASNPGAPTTEAFF
TRBV2	TRBD2	NA	TRBJ2-7	TGTGCCAGCAGTCGGACTAGGGGGCAGTACTTC	CASSRTRGQYF
TRBV5-1	TRBD2	NA	TRBJ2-1	TGCGCCAGCAGCAATCCGACTAGCGGGGGGCCTAGCTCCTACAATGAGCAGTTCTTC	CASSNPTSGGPSSYNEQFF
TRBV6-1	NA	NA	TRBJ1-3	TGTGCCAGCATTGAAGGTACGGGAGGAAACACCATATATTTT	CASIEGTGGNTIYF
TRBV11-2	NA	NA	TRBJ2-1	TGTGCCAGCAGCTTAGTGCGGGTCAGGGGTGAGCAGTTCTTC	CASSLVRVRGEQFF
TRBV2	TRBD2	NA	TRBJ2-2	TGTGCCAGCAGTGAGGGACTAGCGGGGGCCTCAGGCGGCGGGGAGCTGTTTTTT	CASSEGLAGASGGGELFF
TRBV2	NA	NA	TRBJ2-3	TGTGCCAGCAGTGAAATCAGGGAAACAGATACGCAGTATTTT	CASSEIRETDTQYF
TRBV11-3	TRBD1	NA	TRBJ2-7	TGTGCCAGCAGCTTAGGAGGACAGGCTGCTAGCGAGCAGTACTTC	CASSLGGQAASEQYF
TRBV28	TRBD2	NA	TRBJ2-7	TGTGCCAGCAGCCAATACCCGGGACTAGCGGGCGAGCAGTACTTC	CASSQYPGLAGEQYF
TRBV2	TRBD1	few	TRBJ1-2	TGTGCCAGCACCCCGGGACAGCTCCTCGATGGCTACACCTTC	CASTPGQLLDGYTF
TRBV14	NA	NA	TRBJ2-2	TGTGCCAGCAGACTAACAGGGACACCGAACACCGGGGAGCTGTTTTTT	CASRLTGTPNTGELFF
TRBV19	TRBD1	NA	TRBJ1-2	TGTGCCAGTATCCCCTCGACAGGGTCGGGAGGCTACACCTTC	CASIPSTGSGGYTF
TRBV27	NA	NA	TRBJ1-2	TGTGCCAGCAGCTCGGGGGGAGGCAGGGAATACTGGGGCTACACCTTC	CASSSGGGREYWGYTF
TRBV5-6	NA	NA	TRBJ2-4	TGTGCCAGCAGCTTGGAACCAGGGGAGAACATTCAGTACTTC	CASSLEPGENIQYF
TRBV27	NA	NA	TRBJ2-7	TGTGCCAGCGGGACACGGGAAGGCGAGCAGTACTTC	CASGTREGEQYF
TRBV21-1	NA	once	TRBJ1-2	TGTGCCAGCATCCCGGACACAATTAACTATGGCTACACCTTC	CASIPDTINYGYTF
TRBV2	NA	NA	TRBJ2-7	TGTGCCAGCAGCGGATGGGACAAATCTTACGAGCAGTACTTC	CASSGWDKSYEQYF
TRBV5-8	NA	few	TRBJ2-1	TGTGCCAGCAGCTTAGCGGGCCTCTCCTACAATGAGCAGTTCTTC	CASSLAGLSYNEQFF
TRBV5-1	TRBD1	NA	TRBJ2-5	TGCGCCAGCAGCTCTCCGGACAGGGGCGAGACCCAGTACTTC	CASSSPDRGETQYF
TRBV6-5	NA	NA	TRBJ2-5	TGTGCCAGCAGTTACTCGGGAGGGGGGGAGACCCAGTACTTC	CASSYSGGGETQYF
TRBV30	NA	NA	TRBJ2-3	TGTGCCTGTTCTCGGGGCACAGATACGCAGTATTTT	CACSRGTDTQYF
TRBV6-6	NA	once	TRBJ2-7	TGTGCCAGCAGTTACCAATGGGCTTCCTACGAGCAGTACTTC	CASSYQWASYEQYF
TRBV5-6	NA	NA	TRBJ2-1	TGTGCCAGCAGCTTAGACCAGCGGGCCTCCTACAATGAGCAGTTCTTC	CASSLDQRASYNEQFF
TRBV5-8	NA	NA	TRBJ2-2	TGTGCCAGCGAACAGGGCGCGAACACCGGGGAGCTGTTTTTT	CASEQGANTGELFF
TRBV30	TRBD1	NA	TRBJ1-4	TGTGCCTGGAGCAAGGCCCGGGACAGGGGGTATGAAAAACTGTTTTTT	CAWSKARDRGYEKLFF
TRBV5-1	TRBD2	once	TRBJ2-2	TGCGCCAGCAGCCCTAAAGCGGGAGAGGGGACCGGGGAGCTGTTTTTT	CASSPKAGEGTGELFF
TRBV14	NA	NA	TRBJ2-5	TGTGCCAGCAGTCAAAGGGACGGGAGAGAGACCCAGTACTTC	CASSQRDGRETQYF
TRBV7-2	NA	few	TRBJ2-7	TGTGCCAGCAGCGCTACTTACGAGCAGTACTTC	CASSATYEQYF
TRBV5-1	TRBD2	once	TRBJ2-5	TGCGCCAGCAGCTTGGTGGTTAGCGGGGGGGCAAAGACCCAGTACTTC	CASSLVVSGGAKTQYF
TRBV19	TRBD1	NA	TRBJ2-1	TGTGCCAGTAGTTTGGACAGGATCTACAATGAGCAGTTCTTC	CASSLDRIYNEQFF
TRBV18	NA	NA	TRBJ2-7	TGTGCCAGCTCAAGAGGTGGGGCAGATAACTACGAGCAGTACTTC	CASSRGGADNYEQYF
TRBV5-1	NA	NA	TRBJ2-1	TGCGCCAGCAGCTTGAATGGCCCGAATGAGCAGTTCTTC	CASSLNGPNEQFF
TRBV30	NA	NA	TRBJ2-3	TGTGCCTGGACCGGCGGAAGACTAACAGATACGCAGTATTTT	CAWTGGRLTDTQYF
TRBV14	NA	NA	TRBJ1-4	TGTGCCAGCAGCCCCCTAGGCCCCGAAGAAAAACTGTTTTTT	CASSPLGPEEKLFF
TRBV5-5	TRBD1	NA	TRBJ2-7	TGTGCCAGCAGCTCCCCAACCCGGACAGGGACCTACGAGCAGTACTTC	CASSSPTRTGTYEQYF
TRBV19	NA	NA	TRBJ2-5	TGTGCCAGTAGTGCTATAGGCGGAGGGCAAGAGACCCAGTACTTC	CASSAIGGGQETQYF
TRBV5-1	NA	NA	TRBJ2-3	TGCGCCAGCAGCTTAGCAGGGTTCGTCATAATAGATACGCAGTATTTT	CASSLAGFVIIDTQYF
TRBV5-6	NA	NA	TRBJ2-7	TGTGCCAGCAGCTTGGCGGACAGCTCCTACGAGCAGTACTTC	CASSLADSSYEQYF